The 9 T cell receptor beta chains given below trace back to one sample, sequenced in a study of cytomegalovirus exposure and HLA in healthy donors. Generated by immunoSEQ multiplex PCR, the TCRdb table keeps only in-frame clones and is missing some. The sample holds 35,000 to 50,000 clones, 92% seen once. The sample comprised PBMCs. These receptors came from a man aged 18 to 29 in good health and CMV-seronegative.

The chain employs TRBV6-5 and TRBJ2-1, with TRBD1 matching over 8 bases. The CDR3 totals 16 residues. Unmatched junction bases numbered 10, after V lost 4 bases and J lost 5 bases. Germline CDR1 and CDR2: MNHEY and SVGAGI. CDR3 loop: CASSWTAGQGDNEQFF. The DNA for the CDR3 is TGTGCCAGCAGTTGGACGGCAGGACAGGGCGACAATGAGCAGTTCTTC.

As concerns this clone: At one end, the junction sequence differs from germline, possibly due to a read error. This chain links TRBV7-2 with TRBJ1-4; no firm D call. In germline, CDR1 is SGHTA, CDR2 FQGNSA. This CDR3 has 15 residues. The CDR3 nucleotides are TGTGCCAGCAGCTTTCACGGTCCTTCTAAGGAAAAACTGTTTTTT. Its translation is CASSFHGPSKEKLFF. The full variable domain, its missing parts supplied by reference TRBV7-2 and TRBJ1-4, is GAGVSQSPSNKVTEKGKDVELRCDPISGHTALYWYRQSLGQGLEFLIYFQGNSAPDKSGLPSDRFSAERTGGSVSTLTIQRTQQEDSAVYLCASSFHGPSKEKLFFGSGTQLSVL.

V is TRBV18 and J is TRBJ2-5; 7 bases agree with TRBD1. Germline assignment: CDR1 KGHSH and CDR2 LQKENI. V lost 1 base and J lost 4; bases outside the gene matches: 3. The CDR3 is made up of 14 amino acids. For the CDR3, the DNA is TGTGCCAGCTCACCACGGACAGGCCTAGAGACCCAGTACTTC. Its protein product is CASSPRTGLETQYF.

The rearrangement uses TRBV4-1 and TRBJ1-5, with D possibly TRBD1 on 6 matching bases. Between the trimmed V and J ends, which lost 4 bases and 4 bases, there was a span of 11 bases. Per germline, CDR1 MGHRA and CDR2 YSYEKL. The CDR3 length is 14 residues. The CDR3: CASSLDSANQPQHF. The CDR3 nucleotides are TGCGCCAGCAGCCTGGACAGCGCAAATCAGCCCCAGCATTTT.

The CDR3, as DNA: TGTGCCACGCGGACGGGAACGGTCGAGCAGTACTTC. Translation gives CATRTGTVEQYF. The chain joins TRBV6-1 to TRBJ2-7; tentative D call: TRBD2 (5 bases). The CDR3 covers 12 residues. CDR1 is MNHNS and CDR2 is SASEGT in the germline V gene. With 10 bases removed from V and 6 bases from J, the gap between germline ends came to 16 bases.

The CDR3 DNA follows: TGTGCCAGCAGCAGATCGTTAGGCTACACCTTC. Protein product: CASSRSLGYTF. This sequence joins TRBV6-1 and TRBJ1-2, with D unresolved. In germline, CDR1 is MNHNS, CDR2 SASEGT. The CDR3 covers 11 residues. The V gene lost 6 bases and the J gene lost 8 bases, with 10 bases spanning the gap.

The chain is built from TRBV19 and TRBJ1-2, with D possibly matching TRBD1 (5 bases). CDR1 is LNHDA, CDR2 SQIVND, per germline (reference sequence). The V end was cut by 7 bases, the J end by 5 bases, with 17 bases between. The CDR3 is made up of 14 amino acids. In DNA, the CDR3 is TGTGCCAGTAAAGCTCTGCAGGGCGGTTATGGCTACACCTTC. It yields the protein CASKALQGGYGYTF.

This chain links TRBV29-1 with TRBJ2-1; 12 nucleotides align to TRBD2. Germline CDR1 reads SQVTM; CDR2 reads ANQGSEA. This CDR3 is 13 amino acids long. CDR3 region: CTGGTSGPNEQFF. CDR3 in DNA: TGCACGGGGGGGACTAGCGGGCCGAATGAGCAGTTCTTC.

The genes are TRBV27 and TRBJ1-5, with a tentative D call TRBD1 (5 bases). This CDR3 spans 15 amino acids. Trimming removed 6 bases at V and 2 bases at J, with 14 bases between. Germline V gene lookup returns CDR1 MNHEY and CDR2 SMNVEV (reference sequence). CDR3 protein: CASRSGMWGNQPQHF. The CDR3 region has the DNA TGTGCCAGCAGGTCAGGGATGTGGGGCAATCAGCCCCAGCATTTT.